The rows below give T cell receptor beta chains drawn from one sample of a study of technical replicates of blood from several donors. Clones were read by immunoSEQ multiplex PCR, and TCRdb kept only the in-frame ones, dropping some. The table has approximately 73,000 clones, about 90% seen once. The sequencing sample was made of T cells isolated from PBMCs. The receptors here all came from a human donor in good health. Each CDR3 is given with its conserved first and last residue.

CDR3aa: CASRKLAGGPDTQYF; v_gene: TRBV5-6
CDR3aa: CASSSGEGTAFF; v_gene: TRBV5-4
CDR3aa: CASSQDLRIGEENYGYTF; v_gene: TRBV4-3
CDR3aa: CASMGGEAYEQYF; v_gene: TRBV13
CDR3aa: CASSLAGTNSYNEQFF; v_gene: TRBV5-1
CDR3aa: CASSVGLNYEQYF; v_gene: TRBV9
CDR3aa: CASSLERGARNTEAFF; v_gene: TRBV27
CDR3aa: CASSPAEDYGYTF; v_gene: TRBV18
CDR3aa: CASSEGGEEETQYF; v_gene: TRBV10-2
CDR3aa: CASSEGRGPYQPQHF; v_gene: TRBV6-1
CDR3aa: CASSFSSGGTYEQYF; v_gene: TRBV11-2
CDR3aa: CASSQDLLAVPNYGYTF; v_gene: TRBV4-3
CDR3aa: CASSDLALSYEQYF; v_gene: TRBV2
CDR3aa: CASSYTGEKLFF; v_gene: TRBV6-5
CDR3aa: CASTPGGLTEAFF; v_gene: TRBV19
CDR3aa: CASSLFAAGGPTDTQYF; v_gene: TRBV27
CDR3aa: CASSPLAHNEQFF; v_gene: TRBV27
CDR3aa: CASREQGIYGYTF; v_gene: TRBV6-1
CDR3aa: CASSPGWLAGVLDYNEQFF; v_gene: TRBV11-3